Each of the 26 T cell receptor beta chains below was sequenced from the same sample in a study of shared clonotypes between healthy human individuals. The protocol was immunoSEQ multiplex PCR, while the TCRdb copy is restricted to in-frame clones and leaves out a portion. Here the sample spans more than 550,000 clones, less than 95% being singletons. Input material: memory CD8+ T cells from PBMCs. The subset was: CD45RO+ cells pooled with CCR7-negative TemRA cells. The source is a young man in good health. Some clones in this sample may be carry-over from other donors' samples.

This CDR3 is CSVELAGTSGRVSYNEQFF. The CDR3 DNA sequence: TGCAGCGTTGAACTAGCTGGGACTAGCGGGAGAGTCTCCTACAATGAGCAGTTCTTC. The J gene is TRBJ2-1, the V gene TRBV29-1, with 14 bases that match TRBD2. The CDR3 totals 19 residues. Germline assignment: CDR1 SQVTM and CDR2 ANQGSEA. J was trimmed by 0 bases and V by 2 bases; bases with no gene match: 9.

This clone occurred once. V and J are TRBV5-6 and TRBJ1-1, with D perhaps matching TRBD1 (5 bases). The V end lost 0 bases, the J end lost 11 bases, and 8 bases lay between the germline ends. The germline CDR1 and CDR2 sequences are SGHDT and YYEEEE. The CDR3 contains 11 residues. CDR3 nucleotides: TGTGCCAGCAGCTTGGGAGGGGATGCTTTCTTT. It yields the protein CASSLGGDAFF.

In the case of this clone: Other DNA sequences of this sample code for an identical CDR3. This chain joins TRBV9 and TRBJ1-3; D is possibly TRBD1 (5 bases). Trimming took 0 bases from V and 2 from J, leaving 6 bases between them. The CDR3 length is 14 residues. The germline gives CDR1 SGDLS, CDR2 YYNGEE. The DNA of the CDR3 is TGTGCCAGCAGCGTAGGGGGGGCTGGAAACACCATATATTTT. It yields the protein CASSVGGAGNTIYF.

This clone has a handful of counts. The V and J genes are TRBV2 and TRBJ2-1; 10 bases line up with TRBD2. The J segment lost 9 bases and the V segment lost 8 bases, leaving 22 bases of the junction unmatched. Germline V gene lookup returns CDR1 SNHLY and CDR2 FYNNEI. The CDR3 is made up of 18 amino acids. CDR3 region: CASRSKPTALAGEGEQFF. CDR3 DNA sequence: TGTGCCAGCCGTTCAAAACCCACGGCCCTAGCGGGAGAGGGTGAGCAGTTCTTC.

This clone was recorded only once. The chain employs TRBV10-3 and TRBJ1-2; TRBD1 matches at 7 bases. The CDR3 contains 17 residues. CDR1 is ENHRY and CDR2 is SYGVKD in the germline V gene. J gave up 5 bases and V 3 bases, and 15 bases lay outside the gene matches. DNA of the CDR3: TGTGCCATCAGTGAACCATGGGGCAGGGGGGATTTATATGGCTACACCTTC. This gives the protein CAISEPWGRGDLYGYTF.

J is TRBJ2-1 and V is TRBV19; D is possibly TRBD1 (7 bases). Trimming took 7 bases from V and 6 from J, leaving 16 bases between them. From germline, CDR1 is LNHDA and CDR2 SQIVND (reference sequence). The CDR3 has 14 amino acids. CDR3 protein: CASKIGGGANEQFF. CDR3 bases: TGTGCCAGTAAAATAGGGGGCGGGGCCAATGAGCAGTTCTTC.

The genes are TRBV5-4 and TRBJ2-3; 8 bases agree with TRBD2. J gave up 3 bases and V 0 bases, and 3 bases lay outside the gene matches. The CDR3 spans 15 residues. Germline lookup yields CDR1 SGHNT and CDR2 YYREEE (reference sequence). CDR3 residues: CASSLGSGSTDTQYF. The CDR3 bases are TGTGCCAGCAGCTTGGGGAGCGGGAGTACAGATACGCAGTATTTT.

The rearrangement joins TRBV14 to TRBJ2-4, with 9 bases fitting TRBD2. CDR3 length equals 18 residues. V shed 1 base and J 0 bases; nucleotides not matched to a gene: 7. Germline V gives CDR1 SGHDN, CDR2 FVKESK. In DNA, the CDR3 is TGTGCCAGCAGCCAAGCCTCGACTAGCGGCCTAGCCAAAAACATTCAGTACTTC. It encodes CASSQASTSGLAKNIQYF.

CDR3 in amino acids: CASRPFVSEETQYF. The CDR3 DNA is TGTGCCAGTAGGCCCTTTGTGTCGGAAGAGACCCAGTACTTC. The rearrangement links TRBV6-1 to TRBJ2-5; D uncertain. Germline CDR1 is MNHNS and CDR2 is SASEGT. The V end lost 9 bases, the J end lost 3 bases, and 17 bases lay between the germline ends. This CDR3 contains 14 residues.

The rearrangement joins TRBV2 to TRBJ1-5; tentative D call: TRBD1 (5 bases). The CDR3 totals 14 residues. The germline V gene has CDR1 SNHLY and CDR2 FYNNEI. V lost 6 bases to trimming and J lost 6 bases, with 15 bases between them. CDR3 DNA sequence: TGTGCCAGCAGCCCTGGGGCAGGGTTTCAGCCCCAGCATTTT. Amino acid sequence: CASSPGAGFQPQHF.

The chain joins TRBV7-7 to TRBJ2-7, with D perhaps matching TRBD2 (5 bases). The CDR3 consists of 13 residues. V lost 5 bases to trimming and J lost 5 bases, with 13 bases between them. CDR1 and CDR2 (germline): SSHAT, FNYEAQ (reference sequence). CDR3 sequence: CASSPSGLDEQYF. CDR3 nucleotides: TGTGCCAGCAGCCCATCGGGGTTGGACGAGCAGTACTTC.

This clone has just one count. V and J are TRBV2 and TRBJ2-7, with 9 bases that match TRBD1. CDR1 and CDR2 (germline): SNHLY, FYNNEI. The V and J ends lost 7 bases and 4 bases, in that order; junction bases with no gene match: 11. This CDR3 comprises 15 residues. CDR3 sequence reads: CASKQGQGIVYEQYF. DNA for the CDR3: TGTGCCAGCAAACAGGGACAGGGTATAGTATACGAGCAGTACTTC.

As to this clone: This same CDR3 is encoded by further DNA sequences in the sample. The genes are TRBV28 and TRBJ1-4; tentatively, D is TRBD1 (5 bases). From germline, CDR1 is MDHEN and CDR2 SYDVKM. This CDR3 contains 14 residues. Trimming stripped 1 base from V and 8 bases from J, with 11 bases between. The CDR3 here is CASSLLRGREKLFF. DNA for the CDR3: TGTGCCAGCAGTTTATTACGGGGGAGGGAAAAACTGTTTTTT.

V and J are TRBV7-2 and TRBJ2-7; D remains ambiguous. Trimming removed 2 bases at V and 0 bases at J, with 5 bases between. This CDR3 is 13 amino acids long. Germline CDR1 SGHTA, CDR2 FQGNSA. CDR3 loop: CASSLLNSYEQYF. The CDR3 nucleotides read TGTGCCAGCAGCTTATTAAACTCCTACGAGCAGTACTTC.

The chain couples TRBV28 to TRBJ2-6, with 16 nucleotides matching TRBD2. Trimming cost V 7 bases and J 4 bases; bases outside gene matches: 10. This CDR3 is built from 19 residues. Germline V gene sequence: CDR1 MDHEN, CDR2 SYDVKM. CDR3: CASKPGLAGGPQGANVLTF. The CDR3, as DNA: TGTGCCAGCAAACCGGGACTAGCGGGAGGGCCACAGGGGGCCAACGTCCTGACTTTC.

This clone was seen once. The chain joins TRBV15 to TRBJ2-5; D may be TRBD1 (5 bases). The CDR3 consists of 18 residues. Looked up from germline, CDR1 is LNHNV and CDR2 is YYDKDF (reference sequence). Trimming stripped 3 bases from V and 2 bases from J, with 22 bases between. The CDR3 is CATSSGPRLTAEQETQYF. The CDR3 coding sequence is TGTGCCACCAGCAGCGGCCCCCGATTGACAGCCGAACAAGAGACCCAGTACTTC.

The rearrangement joins TRBV5-6 to TRBJ2-7; 9 nucleotides match TRBD1. Germline trimming cut 2 bases from V and 3 bases from J; bases unmatched to any gene: 3. The germline gives CDR1 SGHDT, CDR2 YYEEEE. The length of the CDR3 is 14 residues. The CDR3 is CASSFGTGIYEQYF. The CDR3 DNA reads as TGTGCCAGCAGCTTCGGGACAGGGATCTACGAGCAGTACTTC.

V usage is TRBV12-5 and J usage is TRBJ2-2; D unclear. CDR1 LGHNT and CDR2 FRNRAP come from the germline V gene. Trimming removed 1 base at V and 8 bases at J, with 8 bases between. The CDR3 length is 13 residues. CDR3 coding DNA: TGTGCTAGTGGTTTGGGCTTGAGTGGGGAGCTGTTTTTT. Its protein is CASGLGLSGELFF.

CDR3 in amino acids: CASSQRLHPGVFETQYF. The CDR3 region has the DNA TGTGCCAGCAGCCAACGTCTTCATCCAGGGGTTTTCGAGACCCAGTACTTC. This chain uses TRBV7-2 with TRBJ2-5, with a weak D call TRBD1 (6 bases). Germline assignment: CDR1 SGHTA and CDR2 FQGNSA. This CDR3 has 17 residues. V was shortened by 5 bases and J by 5 bases, with 24 bases between the two germline ends.

The sample holds one count of this clone. V and J are TRBV30 and TRBJ2-1, with TRBD1 as a possible D gene (5 bases). With 2 bases removed from V and 10 bases from J, the gap between germline ends came to 12 bases. Looked up from germline, CDR1 is GTSNPN and CDR2 is SVGIG (reference sequence). This CDR3 spans 12 amino acids. CDR3: CAWSPSGWEQFF. CDR3 coding DNA: TGTGCCTGGAGTCCCTCAGGGTGGGAGCAGTTCTTC.

This rearrangement joins TRBV5-1 to TRBJ2-7; the D gene is possibly TRBD1 (7 bases). V lost 4 bases and J 1 base, leaving 12 bases between the germline ends. The CDR3 runs to 14 residues. The germline V gene encodes CDR1 SGHRS and CDR2 YFSETQ. The DNA of the CDR3 is TGCGCCAGCAGCGTACCAGGGGGGTCCTACGAGCAGTACTTC. Protein: CASSVPGGSYEQYF.

V is TRBV6-5 and J is TRBJ1-5; perhaps TRBD1 as D (6 bases). V was cut by 8 bases and J by 2 bases, with 13 bases left in between. Per germline, CDR1 MNHEY and CDR2 SVGAGI. The CDR3 is 14 amino acids. The CDR3 here is CASSDKGGNQPQHF. The DNA of the CDR3 is TGTGCCAGCTCGGACAAGGGGGGCAATCAGCCCCAGCATTTT.

DNA of the CDR3: TGTGCCAGCAGCCCCAGACTAGCGGAAGAGACCCAGTACTTC. Its protein is CASSPRLAEETQYF. V usage is TRBV5-4 and J usage is TRBJ2-5; TRBD2 agrees at 9 bases. The germline CDR1 and CDR2 sequences are SGHNT and YYREEE (reference sequence). This CDR3 region has 14 residues. V dropped 4 bases and J dropped 3; count of bases not matched to a gene: 4.

The chain recombines TRBV5-8 with TRBJ2-3; TRBD2 might be the D (5 bases). CDR1 is SGHTS, CDR2 YDEGEE, per germline. The CDR3 is 15 amino acids. Trimming shortened V by 0 bases and J by 2 bases, and 10 bases separated the two germline ends. DNA for the CDR3: TGTGCCAGCAGCTTGGGACGGGGTTCCACAGATACGCAGTATTTT. Translated: CASSLGRGSTDTQYF.

Turning to this clone: The same CDR3 can be traced to other DNA sequences in this sample. J is TRBJ1-1 and V is TRBV10-3; possibly TRBD1 for D (5 bases). The CDR3 is 14 residues long. Trimming took 4 bases from V and 1 from J, leaving 10 bases between them. CDR1 and CDR2 (germline): ENHRY, SYGVKD. The CDR3 nucleotides are TGTGCCATCAGTGGGGGACGACCGAACACTGAAGCTTTCTTT. Its translation is CAISGGRPNTEAFF.

This chain connects TRBV11-2 to TRBJ2-3; D not resolved. With 1 base removed from V and 2 bases from J, the gap between germline ends came to 7 bases. This CDR3 is 14 amino acids long. Germline V gene sequence: CDR1 SGHAT, CDR2 FQNNGV. For the CDR3, the DNA is TGTGCCAGCAGCTTAGCGCCGCTCACAGATACGCAGTATTTT. Residues: CASSLAPLTDTQYF.